What follows are 8 T cell receptor beta chains derived from one specimen sequenced in a study of Tregs in tolerant kidney transplant recipients. Libraries were prepared by immunoSEQ multiplex PCR; TCRdb keeps only in-frame clonotypes and omits some of them. Its clone listing holds about 48,000 clones. This specimen was CD4+ T cells from blood, taken before the transplant. The receptor source for this set is a human donor who received a combined kidney and bone marrow transplant.

As to this clone: The sequence runs out 3 residues before the end of the CDR3; the remainder is reconstructed from the germline J gene. The chain couples TRBV7-2 to TRBJ2-1; 7 bases align to TRBD2. CDR1 is SGHTA and CDR2 is FQGNSA in the germline V gene. The length of the CDR3 is 13 residues. The V gene end was trimmed by 5 bases and the J gene end by 7 bases; junction bases not matched to a gene: 5. The covered CDR3 bases are TGTGCCAGCAGCCCTAGCGGACGAAATGAG. Translation: CASSPSGRNE. The whole CDR3 region reads CASSPSGRNEQFF.

In regard to this clone: Sequencing ends 3 residues short of the CDR3 end; the germline J gene provides the rest. The genes are TRBV20-1 and TRBJ2-7; TRBD1 aligns across 11 bases. Germline CDR1 reads DFQATT; CDR2 reads SNEGSKA (reference sequence). With V trimmed by 6 bases and J by 3 bases, 4 bases remained unmatched. The CDR3 sequence is 13 residues long. The part of the CDR3 DNA that was read is TGCAGTGCGACGGACAGGGGGCACTACGAG. Translating gives CSATDRGHYE. In full, the CDR3 is CSATDRGHYEQYF.

Comments on this clone: The observed sequence ends 3 residues before the CDR3 terminus, with the missing tail filled in from the germline J gene. The V call is TRBV30, the J call TRBJ2-1, with TRBD1 matching 8 bases. Germline V lookup: CDR1 GTSNPN, CDR2 SVGIG (reference sequence). Trimming at V came to 7 bases and at J to 3 bases, leaving 5 bases not matched to a gene. This CDR3 is built from 13 residues. CDR3 region: CASTGTGYNEQFF. Incomplete CDR3 DNA: TGTGCCTCCACCGGGACAGGCTACAATGAG.

As to this clone: Read data end 3 residues before the CDR3 end; the end is taken from the germline J gene. The chain carries TRBV5-1 and TRBJ1-2, with no clear D. CDR3 length: 13 residues. Germline V gene lookup returns CDR1 SGHRS and CDR2 YFSETQ. The CDR3 here is CASSLNGVGGYTF. The sequenced part of the CDR3 DNA is TGCGCCAGCAGCTTGAACGGGGTAGGCGGC.

Comments on this clone: The read gets to within 3 residues of the CDR3 end, and the germline J gene fills in the rest. The rearrangement uses TRBV30 and TRBJ2-2, with D unresolved. This CDR3 has 15 residues. V was clipped by 0 bases and J by 1 base, with 9 bases between them. CDR1 and CDR2 (germline): GTSNPN, SVGIG (reference sequence). The CDR3 loop reads CAWSVERRNTGELFF. Partial CDR3 DNA: TGTGCCTGGAGTGTTGAGCGCAGGAACACCGGGGAG.

As for this clone: The CDR3 goes on 3 residues after the read ends, and that part is filled in from the germline J gene. This chain uses TRBV13 with TRBJ1-3; D remains unclear. V was clipped by 4 bases and J by 3 bases, with 10 bases between them. The CDR3 runs to 14 residues. The germline CDR1 and CDR2 sequences are PRHDT and FYEKMQ (reference sequence). The chain's CDR3 is CASSSGVRGNTIYF. The covered CDR3 bases are TGTGCCAGCAGCTCCGGGGTCCGTGGAAACACC.

The CDR3 reads CASSLGDRGSYNEQFF. CDR3 DNA, as far as it was read: TGCGCCAGCAGCTTGGGGGACAGGGGATCCTACAATGAG. The rearrangement links TRBV5-1 to TRBJ2-1, with 10 bases identical to TRBD1. The CDR3 is cut off 3 residues early in the read; its end comes from the germline J gene. From germline, CDR1 is SGHRS and CDR2 YFSETQ. There are 16 residues in the CDR3. V was pared by 0 bases and J by 1 base, with 1 base of the junction left unmatched.

On this clone: Read data end 3 residues before the CDR3 end; the end is taken from the germline J gene. The rearrangement links TRBV20-1 to TRBJ2-1; perhaps TRBD2 as D (7 bases). The germline V gene encodes CDR1 DFQATT and CDR2 SNEGSKA (reference sequence). The CDR3 has 13 amino acids. V lost 6 bases and J 8 bases, leaving 17 bases between the germline ends. The chain's CDR3 is CSAPKGGGDEQFF. The CDR3 DNA, read in part, is TGCAGTGCCCCTAAGGGAGGGGGTGATGAG.